This is a list of T cell receptor beta chains from one sample in a study of blood T cell repertoires in COVID-19. Generated by immunoSEQ multiplex PCR, the TCRdb table keeps only in-frame clones and is missing some. The table lists under 250,000 clones, approximately 84% of them singletons, with around a tenth in the top ten. Sequenced material: peripheral blood. Receptors originate from a man aged 50 to 60 with COVID-19, enrolled during active disease. CDR3s include the opening cysteine and the closing phenylalanine or tryptophan. A D gene is named only where the DNA matches it firmly. Part of the rows lack a size; the others show once, few, many or a class for expanded clones.

size	D	V	J	CDR3	DNA
.	.	TRBV6-5	TRBJ1-2	CASSLTTQNGYTF	TGTGCCAGCAGCCTAACAACACAGAATGGCTACACCTTC
.	TRBD1	TRBV4-1	TRBJ2-2	CASSLNRGPTGELFF	TGCGCCAGCAGCCTAAACAGGGGGCCCACCGGGGAGCTGTTTTTT
.	TRBD1	TRBV9	TRBJ1-3	CASSLGQGHPGNTIYF	TGTGCCAGCAGCCTTGGACAGGGACATCCTGGAAACACCATATATTTT
.	TRBD2	TRBV6-5	TRBJ2-1	CASRPGLAGGDEQFF	TGTGCCAGCAGACCGGGACTAGCGGGAGGGGATGAGCAGTTCTTC
.	TRBD1	TRBV27	TRBJ1-2	CASSFGQGVGYTF	TGTGCCAGCAGTTTCGGACAGGGCGTCGGCTACACCTTC
.	TRBD1	TRBV7-9	TRBJ2-5	CASSTRDRGEETQYF	TGTGCCAGCAGCACCCGGGACAGGGGAGAAGAGACCCAGTACTTC
.	.	TRBV3-1/TRBV3-2	TRBJ1-2	CASSQTGTPNYGYTF	TGTGCCAGCAGCCAAACCGGGACACCCAACTATGGCTACACCTTC
.	TRBD1	TRBV11-1	TRBJ1-2	CASSRDRVTGYTF	TGTGCCAGCAGCCGGGACAGGGTGACCGGCTACACCTTC
.	.	TRBV21-1	TRBJ2-3	CASFDRGADTQYF	TGTGCCAGCTTCGACAGGGGTGCAGATACGCAGTATTTT
.	TRBD1	TRBV7-8	TRBJ1-6	CASSSRGAGTGDSPLHF	TGTGCCAGCAGCTCTAGGGGGGCCGGGACAGGGGATTCACCCCTCCACTTT
once	.	TRBV19	TRBJ1-6	CASSIPPGMGRSPLHF	TGTGCCAGTAGTATCCCTCCGGGGATGGGTCGATCACCCCTCCACTTT
.	.	TRBV9	TRBJ1-2	CASSARPTGDYGYTF	TGTGCCAGCAGCGCACGCCCGACAGGAGACTATGGCTACACCTTC
.	TRBD2	TRBV11-1	TRBJ2-7	CASSGPPSGRSYEQYF	TGTGCCAGCAGCGGCCCCCCTAGCGGGAGGAGCTACGAGCAGTACTTC
.	TRBD1	TRBV16	TRBJ1-2	CASSPRMTGSYGYTF	TGTGCCAGCAGCCCCCGCATGACAGGGAGCTATGGCTACACCTTC
few	TRBD1	TRBV6-5	TRBJ1-2	CATLILGQINYGYTF	TGTGCCACCCTGATATTGGGACAGATTAACTATGGCTACACCTTC
.	TRBD2	TRBV9	TRBJ2-5	CASSAREWGTQYF	TGTGCCAGCAGCGCGCGGGAGTGGGGGACCCAGTACTTC
.	.	TRBV7-7	TRBJ1-2	CASSTEGGGYGYTF	TGTGCCAGCAGCACGGAAGGGGGTGGCTATGGCTACACCTTC
.	.	TRBV19	TRBJ2-7	CASSILAGEQYF	TGTGCCAGTAGTATCCTAGCTGGCGAGCAGTACTTC
.	.	TRBV7-9	TRBJ1-4	CASSLGEVNEKLFF	TGTGCCAGCAGCTTAGGGGAGGTTAATGAAAAACTGTTTTTT
once	.	TRBV20-1	TRBJ2-3	CSATGSDTQYF	TGCAGCGCCACCGGGAGTGATACGCAGTATTTT
.	TRBD2	TRBV9	TRBJ2-7	CASSVGSGGSYEQYF	TGTGCCAGCAGCGTCGGTAGCGGGGGCTCCTACGAGCAGTACTTC
.	TRBD1	TRBV7-3	TRBJ1-1	CASSSQGVDTEAFF	TGTGCCAGCAGCTCACAGGGGGTAGACACTGAAGCTTTCTTT
.	TRBD1	TRBV7-3	TRBJ2-2	CASSGTGGPGELFF	TGTGCCAGCAGCGGGACAGGGGGTCCCGGGGAGCTGTTTTTT
.	TRBD2	TRBV7-8	TRBJ2-7	CASTGSASGSPNSYEQYF	TGTGCCAGCACCGGAAGTGCTAGCGGGAGCCCAAACTCCTACGAGCAGTACTTC
.	.	TRBV7-2	TRBJ2-1	CASSLRGLYSRGMNEQFF	TGTGCCAGCAGCTTAAGGGGGCTTTACTCGCGGGGTATGAATGAGCAGTTCTTC
once	.	TRBV5-5	TRBJ2-2	CASSLGTDTGELFF	TGTGCCAGCAGCTTGGGGACAGACACCGGGGAGCTGTTTTTT
.	.	TRBV28	TRBJ1-6	CASSPQGRGLHF	TGTGCCAGCAGTCCACAGGGTCGAGGCCTCCACTTT
once	TRBD1	TRBV2	TRBJ2-1	CASTMGQGALEQFF	TGTGCCAGCACCATGGGACAGGGGGCACTTGAGCAGTTCTTC
.	TRBD1	TRBV5-1	TRBJ1-5	CASSSGTGEGQPQHF	TGCGCCAGCAGCTCCGGGACAGGGGAAGGTCAGCCCCAGCATTTT
.	TRBD2	TRBV5-5	TRBJ2-7	CASSLEASGGAYSYEQYF	TGTGCCAGCAGCTTGGAAGCTAGCGGGGGCGCCTACTCCTACGAGCAGTACTTC
once	TRBD1	TRBV4-3	TRBJ2-7	CASSQDRDSSYEQYF	TGCGCCAGCAGCCAAGATCGGGACAGCTCCTACGAGCAGTACTTC
.	.	TRBV5-1	TRBJ1-1	CASSLGGAGLVTEAFF	TGCGCCAGCAGCTTGGGTGGTGCGGGTTTGGTCACTGAAGCTTTCTTT
.	.	TRBV7-9	TRBJ1-2	CASNLGQAGGYTF	TGTGCCAGCAACTTAGGCCAGGCGGGTGGCTACACCTTC
.	TRBD1	TRBV7-9	TRBJ2-5	CASSQGTAQETQYF	TGTGCCAGCAGCCAAGGGACAGCCCAAGAGACCCAGTACTTC
.	.	TRBV27	TRBJ1-5	CASSFLGSGGNQPQHF	TGTGCCAGCAGTTTCCTGGGGTCGGGGGGCAATCAGCCCCAGCATTTT
.	TRBD2	TRBV11-2	TRBJ2-7	CASSPLEAGSYEQYF	TGTGCCAGCAGCCCCCTAGAAGCGGGGTCCTACGAGCAGTACTTC
.	.	TRBV10-3	TRBJ1-6	CAISETGTNSPLHF	TGTGCCATCAGCGAAACAGGGACTAATTCACCCCTCCACTTT
.	TRBD2	TRBV5-4	TRBJ2-7	CASSLQTSGPSYEQYF	TGTGCCAGCAGCCTGCAGACTAGCGGACCCTCCTACGAGCAGTACTTC
.	TRBD1	TRBV28	TRBJ2-5	CASSLLTGAVKETQYF	TGTGCCAGCAGTTTGCTCACAGGGGCTGTAAAAGAGACCCAGTACTTC
few	TRBD2	TRBV2	TRBJ2-1	CASSSGGSSYNEQFF	TGTGCCAGCAGTAGCGGGGGAAGCTCCTACAATGAGCAGTTCTTC
few	.	TRBV6-5	TRBJ1-2	CASSYSKFRVDGYTF	TGTGCCAGCAGTTACTCGAAGTTCAGGGTGGATGGCTACACCTTC
once	TRBD2	TRBV7-2	TRBJ2-2	CASRPLAAGELFF	TGTGCCAGCAGGCCACTAGCGGCCGGGGAGCTGTTTTTT
.	TRBD1	TRBV2	TRBJ1-5	CASSEAGQGWGPQHF	TGTGCCAGCAGTGAAGCAGGACAGGGTTGGGGGCCCCAGCATTTT
few	.	TRBV12-3/TRBV12-4	TRBJ1-2	CASSTGPGYTF	TGTGCCAGCAGTACAGGGCCTGGCTACACCTTC
.	.	TRBV5-6	TRBJ1-5	CANSLLASNQPQHF	TGTGCCAACAGCTTATTGGCTAGCAATCAGCCCCAGCATTTT
few	.	TRBV2	TRBJ1-1	CASSEGGGNTEAFF	TGTGCCAGCAGTGAAGGGGGCGGGAACACTGAAGCTTTCTTT
.	TRBD1	TRBV29-1	TRBJ1-4	CSVVEQGATNEKLFF	TGCAGCGTTGTCGAGCAGGGGGCAACTAATGAAAAACTGTTTTTT
.	.	TRBV7-2	TRBJ1-2	CASSGRVQSGGYTF	TGTGCCAGCAGCGGGCGTGTGCAGTCTGGTGGCTACACCTTC
few	TRBD1	TRBV27	TRBJ1-1	CASSARTGRNTEAFF	TGTGCCAGCAGTGCCAGGACAGGCAGGAACACTGAAGCTTTCTTT
.	.	TRBV5-4	TRBJ2-1	CASSLGQDQHEQFF	TGTGCCAGCAGCTTGGGACAGGATCAGCATGAGCAGTTCTTC
few	TRBD1	TRBV6-5	TRBJ2-3	CASSYVPGQGKDTQYF	TGTGCCAGCAGTTACGTCCCGGGACAGGGGAAGGATACGCAGTATTTT
.	.	TRBV10-3	TRBJ1-1	CAISGQERSTEAFF	TGTGCCATCAGTGGGCAAGAACGGAGCACTGAAGCTTTCTTT
.	.	TRBV18	TRBJ1-3	CASSKQASGNTIYF	TGTGCCAGCTCAAAACAGGCATCTGGAAACACCATATATTTT
.	.	TRBV9	TRBJ1-1	CASSVEGGAEAFF	TGTGCCAGCAGCGTAGAGGGAGGCGCTGAAGCTTTCTTT
.	.	TRBV7-8	TRBJ2-3	CASSLRGFTQYF	TGTGCCAGCAGCCTGAGGGGGTTTACGCAGTATTTT
.	TRBD2	TRBV3-1/TRBV3-2	TRBJ2-5	CASSQGYSGRIGETQYF	TGTGCCAGCAGCCAAGGTTATAGCGGGAGAATCGGAGAGACCCAGTACTTC
.	TRBD1	TRBV7-3	TRBJ1-1	CASSLSPDRAKNTEAFF	TGTGCCAGCAGCTTATCCCCCGACAGGGCGAAGAACACTGAAGCTTTCTTT
.	.	TRBV9	TRBJ2-7	CASSGRDSSSYEQYF	TGTGCCAGCAGCGGCCGGGACTCCAGCTCCTACGAGCAGTACTTC
.	TRBD2	TRBV29-1	TRBJ2-1	CSVLRLAGVRYEQFF	TGCAGCGTCCTAAGACTAGCGGGAGTTCGCTATGAGCAGTTCTTC
.	TRBD1	TRBV10-3	TRBJ2-7	CAISEKTGLLEQYF	TGTGCCATCAGTGAAAAGACAGGGCTCTTAGAGCAGTACTTC